These 9 T cell receptor beta chains were sequenced from one sample in a study of T cell repertoires in cytomegalovirus infection. Their recognized antigens are unknown. TCRdb analysed the reads with MiXCR anew, one entry per CDR3 protein. Among approximately 1,000,000 distinct CDR3 sequences, under 40% were seen once, and the ten largest hold 13%. Specimen: cultured CD8+ T cells from PBMCs, collected from culture after CMV antigen stimulation. These receptors were obtained from a human donor in good health (CMV status not recorded). Some clones in this sample may be carry-over from other donors' samples.

A word on this clonotype: This may come from a read error, since a much larger clone is one base off. This CDR3 reads CASSTRDSPNEKLCF. CDR3 in DNA: TGTGCCAGCAGCACCCGGGACTCCCCTAATGAAAAACTGTGTTTT. This chain joins TRBV7-8 and TRBJ1-4; the D gene is possibly TRBD1 (5 bases). Germline V gives CDR1 SGHVS, CDR2 FQNEAQ. This CDR3 has 15 amino acids.

This clonotype was seen a handful of times. V and J are TRBV12-5 and TRBJ2-7; D remains unclear. V shed 6 bases and J shed 0 bases, with 15 bases lying between them. The germline gives CDR1 LGHNT, CDR2 FRNRAP. CDR3 size: 15 residues. The CDR3 DNA is TGTGCTAGTGGGGACGGCCATTCAAGCTCCTACGAGCAGTACTTC. Encoded protein: CASGDGHSSSYEQYF.

This clonotype was counted at least ten times. The J gene is TRBJ1-5, the V gene TRBV12-3 or TRBV12-4; 7 bases line up with TRBD1. J lost 3 bases, V lost 7 bases, and 6 bases had no gene match. This CDR3 spans 14 amino acids. CDR3 DNA: TGTGCCAGCACCGAGACAGGGTCCAATCAGCCCCAGCATTTT. Protein: CASTETGSNQPQHF.

This clonotype was counted once. The chain links TRBV12-3 or TRBV12-4 to TRBJ2-7, with D unclear. Deletions cut 6 bases from V and 6 bases from J, with 15 bases between. The CDR3 runs 13 residues. CDR3 nucleotide sequence: TGTGCCAGCAGCGTCAGGCCCTCTGGCGAGCAGTACTTC. It is translated as CASSVRPSGEQYF.

This clonotype was detected a few times. The gene calls are TRBV7-6 and TRBJ2-1, with 9 bases matching TRBD1. In germline, CDR1 is SGHVS, CDR2 FNYEAQ. V lost 4 bases, J lost 2 bases, and 6 bases stayed unmatched. The CDR3 has 16 residues. CDR3 coding DNA: TGTGCCAGCAGCTCAAGGGACAGGGTGGCCTACAATGAGCAGTTCTTC. It specifies CASSSRDRVAYNEQFF.

This clonotype came up a few times. The chain carries TRBV6-2 or TRBV6-3 and TRBJ2-1; maybe TRBD1 (5 bases). Germline V gene data show CDR1 as MNHEY and CDR2 as SVGEGT. Trimming cost V 8 bases and J 1 base, with 12 bases left between them. This CDR3 contains 14 residues. The CDR3 coding sequence is TGTGCCAGCTCCCAGGGATATTCCTACAATGAGCAGTTCTTC. It yields the protein CASSQGYSYNEQFF.

This clonotype occurred a few times. The chain uses TRBV7-9 and TRBJ2-1; TRBD2 aligns across 8 bases. Germline V gene lookup returns CDR1 SEHNR and CDR2 FQNEAQ (reference sequence). V gave up 3 bases and J gave up 7 bases; unmatched junction bases: 8. The CDR3 contains 15 residues. The CDR3 DNA follows: TGTGCCAGCAGCTTGTCGAGCGGGGGAAGAAATGAGCAGTTCTTC. It yields the protein CASSLSSGGRNEQFF.

In this sample, this clonotype turned up a few times. V and J are TRBV24-1 and TRBJ2-5; no reliable D call. The germline gives CDR1 KGHDR, CDR2 SFDVKD. Trimming stripped 0 bases from V and 4 bases from J, with 2 bases between. CDR3 length: 12 amino acids. The CDR3 nucleotides read TGTGCCACCAGTGATTTGGGAGAGACCCAGTACTTC. Translated: CATSDLGETQYF.

This sequence joins TRBV7-9 and TRBJ2-5; 7 bases align to TRBD1. V gave up 6 bases and J gave up 1 base; unmatched junction bases: 8. The CDR3 loop spans 15 amino acids. Germline CDR1 is SEHNR and CDR2 is FQNEAQ (reference sequence). CDR3 amino acids: CASRTDREPQETQYF. The CDR3 DNA follows: TGTGCCAGCAGGACAGACAGGGAACCCCAAGAGACCCAGTACTTC.